These T cell receptor beta chains were read from a single sample in a study of graft-versus-host responses after intestinal transplantation. Only in-frame clones appear in the TCRdb table, and some are missing; sequencing was by immunoSEQ multiplex PCR. This sample has roughly 50,000 clones, with roughly 89% found just once. The material sequenced was PBMCs, taken more than 650 days after intestinal transplant. Every receptor here comes from a human patient who received an intestinal transplant, so some T cells may come from the graft donor. CDR3s leave out the opening cysteine and the closing phenylalanine or tryptophan. Fields, in order: V gene, D gene, CDR3 protein. D genes are given only for firm matches.

TRBV19 TRBD1 ASSRPTGTGALLT
TRBV13 TRBD2 ASSSGVVAGETQY
TRBV7-6 . ASSLRTDGRLF
TRBV30 . AWGTGYGYT
TRBV27 . ASSLSGRRGVNYEQY
TRBV6-4 . ASSDGINEQF
TRBV10-2 . ASSESRPENSPLH
TRBV10-3 TRBD2 AISEPALLAGSGEQY
TRBV9 . ASSWGDGSPRGTQY
TRBV15 TRBD1 ATRDPGQGSHEQY
TRBV27 . ASRRFWNWPDTQY
TRBV11-2 TRBD1 ASSFFRGLSDTQY
TRBV5-4 . ASSLVGNYEQY
TRBV10-3 . AISESVGNQPQH
TRBV6-1 . ASSEAKGPVF